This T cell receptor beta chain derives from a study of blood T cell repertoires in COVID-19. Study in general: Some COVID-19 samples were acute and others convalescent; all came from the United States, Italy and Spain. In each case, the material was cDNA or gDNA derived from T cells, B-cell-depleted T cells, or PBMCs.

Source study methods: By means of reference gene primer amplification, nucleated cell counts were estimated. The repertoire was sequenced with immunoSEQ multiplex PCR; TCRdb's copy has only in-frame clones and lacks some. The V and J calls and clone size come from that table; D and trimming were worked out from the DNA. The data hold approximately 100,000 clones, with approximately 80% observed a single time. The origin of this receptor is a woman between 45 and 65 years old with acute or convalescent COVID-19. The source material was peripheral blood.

The CDR3 coding sequence is TGTGCCAGCAGTACGCGGGGGGTGACGCGAGATACGCAGTATTTT. It codes for CASSTRGVTRDTQYF. The chain recombines TRBV27 with TRBJ2-3; 8 bases agree with TRBD2. This CDR3 region has 15 residues. V gave up 5 bases and J gave up 5 bases; unmatched junction bases: 9. CDR1 is MNHEY, CDR2 SMNVEV, per germline (reference sequence).